Listed below are T cell receptor beta chains from one sample, sequenced in a study of PD-1 blockade in classical Hodgkin lymphoma. Produced via immunoSEQ multiplex PCR; TCRdb's table is partial and in-frame only. The profile shows over 20,000 clones, around 84% of them singletons. Sequencing used peripheral blood mononuclear cells (PBMCs), obtained at baseline. These receptors came from a human donor with classical Hodgkin lymphoma. Both conserved end residues are trimmed from each CDR3. Fields, in order: V gene, CDR3 length, J gene, CDR3 protein.

V gene: TRBV30
CDR3 length: 11
J gene: TRBJ1-2
CDR3 protein: AWSVEFSDGYT

V gene: TRBV7-8
CDR3 length: 13
J gene: TRBJ1-5
CDR3 protein: ASSLDGVSNQPQH

V gene: TRBV5-1
CDR3 length: 12
J gene: TRBJ1-6
CDR3 protein: ASSLGDFNSPLH

V gene: TRBV4-3
CDR3 length: 13
J gene: TRBJ2-5
CDR3 protein: ASSQNLAGRETQY

V gene: TRBV6-9
CDR3 length: 13
J gene: TRBJ1-2
CDR3 protein: ASSYGGGLNYGYT

V gene: TRBV7-9
CDR3 length: 11
J gene: TRBJ1-1
CDR3 protein: ASSLEGNTEAF

V gene: TRBV7-9
CDR3 length: 12
J gene: TRBJ1-1
CDR3 protein: ASSLISGNTEAF

V gene: TRBV5-1
CDR3 length: 11
J gene: TRBJ2-1
CDR3 protein: ASSLQGYNEQF

V gene: TRBV9
CDR3 length: 11
J gene: TRBJ2-2
CDR3 protein: ASSGQSTPVLF

V gene: TRBV5-1
CDR3 length: 10
J gene: TRBJ2-5
CDR3 protein: ASSLALETQY

V gene: TRBV21-1
CDR3 length: 12
J gene: TRBJ1-2
CDR3 protein: ASSRDRQNYGYT

V gene: TRBV5-1
CDR3 length: 13
J gene: TRBJ2-5
CDR3 protein: ASSLGTGSQETQY

V gene: TRBV5-1
CDR3 length: 13
J gene: TRBJ2-6
CDR3 protein: ASSPQGTGANVLT

V gene: TRBV18
CDR3 length: 12
J gene: TRBJ2-7
CDR3 protein: ASSPTGQGGEQY

V gene: TRBV18
CDR3 length: 11
J gene: TRBJ1-3
CDR3 protein: ASSYSSGNTIY

V gene: TRBV14
CDR3 length: 13
J gene: TRBJ2-3
CDR3 protein: ASSQYGSSTDTQY

V gene: TRBV29-1
CDR3 length: 9
J gene: TRBJ2-7
CDR3 protein: SIWDGYEQY

V gene: TRBV18
CDR3 length: 12
J gene: TRBJ2-7
CDR3 protein: ASSLVQGLDEQY

V gene: TRBV5-1
CDR3 length: 11
J gene: TRBJ1-6
CDR3 protein: ASSQGAASPLH

V gene: TRBV2
CDR3 length: 11
J gene: TRBJ2-7
CDR3 protein: ASSDLFRGEQY

V gene: TRBV27
CDR3 length: 11
J gene: TRBJ1-2
CDR3 protein: ASSLYRGRGYT

V gene: TRBV7-8
CDR3 length: 11
J gene: TRBJ1-1
CDR3 protein: ASNPAQGSEAF

V gene: TRBV4-1
CDR3 length: 14
J gene: TRBJ2-5
CDR3 protein: ASSPGLAGGQETQY

V gene: TRBV10-3
CDR3 length: 13
J gene: TRBJ1-2
CDR3 protein: AISTGTGLDYGYT

V gene: TRBV5-8
CDR3 length: 11
J gene: TRBJ2-1
CDR3 protein: ASSLGLYNEQF

V gene: TRBV5-6
CDR3 length: 12
J gene: TRBJ2-1
CDR3 protein: ASSLIVDYNEQF

V gene: TRBV11-2
CDR3 length: 12
J gene: TRBJ2-5
CDR3 protein: ASSLERGAETQY

V gene: TRBV10-3
CDR3 length: 12
J gene: TRBJ2-7
CDR3 protein: ANESVGSSYEQY